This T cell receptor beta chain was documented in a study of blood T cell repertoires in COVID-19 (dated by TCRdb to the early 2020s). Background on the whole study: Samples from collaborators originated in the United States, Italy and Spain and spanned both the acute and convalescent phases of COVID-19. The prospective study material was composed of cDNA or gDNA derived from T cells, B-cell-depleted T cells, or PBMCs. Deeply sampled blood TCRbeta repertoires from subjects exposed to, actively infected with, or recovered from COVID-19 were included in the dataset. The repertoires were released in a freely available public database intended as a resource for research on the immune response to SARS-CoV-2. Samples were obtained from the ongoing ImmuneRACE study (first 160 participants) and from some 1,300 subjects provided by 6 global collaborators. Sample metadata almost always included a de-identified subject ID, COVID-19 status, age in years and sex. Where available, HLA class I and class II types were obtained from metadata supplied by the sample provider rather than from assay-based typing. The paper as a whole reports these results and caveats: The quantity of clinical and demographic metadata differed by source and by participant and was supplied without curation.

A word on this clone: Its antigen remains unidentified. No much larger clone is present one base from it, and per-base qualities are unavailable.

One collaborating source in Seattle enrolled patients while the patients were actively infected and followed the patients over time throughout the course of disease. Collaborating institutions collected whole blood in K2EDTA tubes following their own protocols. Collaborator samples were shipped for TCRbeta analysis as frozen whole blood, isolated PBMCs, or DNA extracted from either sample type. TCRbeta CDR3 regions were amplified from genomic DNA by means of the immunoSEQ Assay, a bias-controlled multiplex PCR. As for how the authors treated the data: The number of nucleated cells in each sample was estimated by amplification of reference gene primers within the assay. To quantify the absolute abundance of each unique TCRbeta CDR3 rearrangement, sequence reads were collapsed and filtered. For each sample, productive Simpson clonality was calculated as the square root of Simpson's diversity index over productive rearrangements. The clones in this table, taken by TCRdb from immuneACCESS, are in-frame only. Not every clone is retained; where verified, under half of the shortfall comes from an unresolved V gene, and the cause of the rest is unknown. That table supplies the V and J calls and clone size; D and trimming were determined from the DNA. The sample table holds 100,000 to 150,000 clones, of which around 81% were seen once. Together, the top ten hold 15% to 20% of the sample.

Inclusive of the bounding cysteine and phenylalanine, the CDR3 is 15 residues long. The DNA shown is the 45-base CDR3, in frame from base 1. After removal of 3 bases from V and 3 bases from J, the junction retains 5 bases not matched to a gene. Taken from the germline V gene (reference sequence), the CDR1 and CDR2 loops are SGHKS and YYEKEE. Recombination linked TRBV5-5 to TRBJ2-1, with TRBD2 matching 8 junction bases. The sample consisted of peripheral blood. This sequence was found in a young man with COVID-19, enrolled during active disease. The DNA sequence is TGTGCCAGCAGCTCGGCGGGGGGTTTCTACAATGAGCAGTTCTTC. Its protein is CASSSAGGFYNEQFF.